This entry concerns a single TCR beta chain. What it binds is unknown. Assay: immunoSEQ multiplex PCR; the TCRdb copy retains only in-frame clones and omits some. The sample lists around 50,000 clones; around nine tenths were seen once. The data originate from a study of OX40 agonist ivuxolimab in advanced cancers. Whole-study context: Every 2 weeks, patients got intravenous ivuxolimab at one of six dose levels (0.01-10 mg/kg). Hepatocellular carcinoma, melanoma, renal cell or head and neck cancer affected the dose-escalation patients.

Study-level points and caveats: The expanded peripheral T cells' antigen specificity was not determined.

Germline values: CDR1 SGHRS, CDR2 YFSETQ. The germline V and J ends were trimmed by 0 bases and 0 bases, with 15 bases remaining between them. The length of the CDR3 is 17 residues. The V call is TRBV5-1, the J call TRBJ1-1; D unresolved. The TCR originated in an adult with an advanced solid tumor such as melanoma, head and neck, liver or kidney cancer. This sample comprised CD4+ or CD8+ T cells sorted from blood, obtained in a trial of the OX40 agonist ivuxolimab. CDR3 amino acids: CASSLVLRSTMNTEAFF. Written as DNA, the CDR3 is TGCGCCAGCAGCTTGGTTTTGAGAAGCACGATGAACACTGAAGCTTTCTTT.